This T cell receptor (beta chain) was recovered during a study of technical replicates of blood from several donors. Produced via immunoSEQ multiplex PCR; TCRdb's table is partial and in-frame only. The table includes tens of thousands of clones, roughly 94% detected once. The TCR originated in a human donor in good health. The sequenced sample was T cells isolated from PBMCs.

The DNA for the CDR3 is TGTGCCAGCAGCTACTCCCAGGGGGAAGCTTTCTTT. Protein: CASSYSQGEAFF. The chain employs TRBV7-8 and TRBJ1-1; the D gene is possibly TRBD1 (6 bases). The germline V gene encodes CDR1 SGHVS and CDR2 FQNEAQ. This CDR3 comprises 12 residues. The V and J ends lost 4 bases and 8 bases respectively, with 11 bases between them.